These T cell receptor beta chains were read from a single sample in a study of blood T cell repertoires in COVID-19. The repertoire was sequenced with immunoSEQ multiplex PCR; TCRdb's copy has only in-frame clones and lacks some. The table lists fewer than 200,000 clones, under 90% of them singletons. The source material was peripheral blood. These receptors all come from an elderly woman with acute or convalescent COVID-19. Each CDR3 is given with its conserved first and last residue. D genes are given only for firm matches. Part of the rows lack a size; the others show once, few, many or a class for expanded clones.

j_call v_call clone_size d_call cdr3_aa cdr3_nt
TRBJ1-2 TRBV29-1 NA TRBD1 CSAGQGTNYGYTF TGCAGCGCCGGACAGGGAACTAACTATGGCTACACCTTC
TRBJ2-7 TRBV4-1 NA NA CASREEARAFYEQYF TGCGCCAGCAGGGAAGAAGCGCGGGCTTTCTACGAGCAGTACTTC
TRBJ1-5 TRBV28 NA TRBD1 CATRTGVVRNQPQHF TGTGCCACCAGAACAGGGGTCGTTAGAAATCAGCCCCAGCATTTT
TRBJ2-7 TRBV6-5 NA TRBD2 CASTQELAGTTYYF TGTGCCAGCACCCAGGAGCTAGCGGGGACTACATATTACTTC
TRBJ1-4 TRBV9 NA NA CASSVGAGGTNEKLFF TGTGCCAGCAGCGTGGGTGCCGGGGGGACTAATGAAAAACTGTTTTTT
TRBJ1-4 TRBV5-6 NA TRBD1 CASSLKGQTEKLFF TGTGCCAGCAGCTTGAAGGGACAGACTGAAAAACTGTTTTTT
TRBJ1-5 TRBV19 NA NA CASSIDRVSNQPQHF TGTGCCAGTAGTATTGACCGGGTTAGCAATCAGCCCCAGCATTTT
TRBJ2-5 TRBV6-4 NA TRBD2 CASSDDEPSGVGCGTQYF TGTGCCAGCAGTGACGATGAACCTAGCGGGGTGGGGTGCGGGACCCAGTACTTC
TRBJ1-5 TRBV3-1/TRBV3-2 NA TRBD1 CASSQGIGTGLYQPQHF TGTGCCAGCAGCCAAGGAATCGGGACAGGTTTGTATCAGCCCCAGCATTTT
TRBJ1-4 TRBV7-8 NA NA CASSLGGLSHEKLFF TGTGCCAGCAGCTTAGGCGGCCTGAGCCATGAAAAACTGTTTTTT
TRBJ2-2 TRBV28 NA NA CASGQKRVFTGELFF TGTGCCAGCGGGCAAAAGAGGGTATTCACCGGGGAGCTGTTTTTT
TRBJ2-2 TRBV5-1 NA NA CASSLGEGSTGELFF TGCGCCAGCAGCTTGGGCGAGGGTAGCACCGGGGAGCTGTTTTTT
TRBJ1-1 TRBV6-1 few NA CASSSHTEAFF TGTGCCAGCAGTTCACATACTGAAGCTTTCTTT
TRBJ2-7 TRBV14 few NA CASSQLRTGTLNSYEQYF TGTGCCAGCAGCCAGCTACGTACCGGGACTCTCAACTCCTACGAGCAGTACTTC
TRBJ2-5 TRBV7-9 NA NA CASSPPRGSGETQYF TGTGCCAGCAGCCCACCCAGGGGTTCGGGGGAGACCCAGTACTTC
TRBJ1-1 TRBV27 NA NA CASSWGTEAFF TGTGCCAGCAGTTGGGGCACGGAAGCTTTCTTT
TRBJ2-3 TRBV10-3 NA TRBD1 CATLGTDTADTQYF TGTGCCACCCTAGGGACAGATACAGCAGATACGCAGTATTTT
TRBJ1-6 TRBV2 NA TRBD1 CASSLRDRGMGSYNSPLHF TGTGCCAGCAGCCTCCGGGACAGAGGGATGGGCTCCTATAATTCACCCCTCCACTTT
TRBJ2-1 TRBV27 NA TRBD2 CASSLTSWAREQFF TGTGCCAGCAGTTTGACTAGCTGGGCACGTGAGCAGTTCTTC
TRBJ1-1 TRBV19 NA NA CASSEDRGGDTEAFF TGTGCCAGTAGTGAGGATAGGGGCGGTGACACTGAAGCTTTCTTT
TRBJ2-1 TRBV11-3 NA TRBD1 CASSLRGTGLGNEQFF TGTGCCAGCAGCTTAAGGGGGACAGGGTTGGGCAATGAGCAGTTCTTC
TRBJ2-1 TRBV7-2 NA TRBD1 CASSLDRGRLFF TGTGCCAGCAGCCTGGACAGGGGGAGGTTGTTCTTC
TRBJ2-1 TRBV5-1 NA NA CASSFGHADNEQFF TGCGCCAGCAGCTTTGGACACGCGGACAATGAGCAGTTCTTC
TRBJ1-5 TRBV2 NA NA CASSVWQNNQPQHF TGTGCCAGCAGTGTATGGCAGAACAATCAGCCCCAGCATTTT
TRBJ2-5 TRBV19 NA NA CASSIPGGTMETQYF TGTGCCAGTAGTATACCCGGGGGAACTATGGAGACCCAGTACTTC
TRBJ2-7 TRBV7-9 NA NA CASSSSDRYSYEQYF TGTGCCAGCAGCTCTTCCGACAGGTACTCCTACGAGCAGTACTTC
TRBJ1-6 TRBV7-2 many NA CASSSPNSPLHF TGTGCCAGCAGCTCCCCGAATTCACCCCTCCACTTT
TRBJ1-2 TRBV18 NA NA CASSPEGTLPYGYTF TGTGCCAGCTCACCCGAGGGGACTCTCCCTTATGGCTACACCTTC
TRBJ1-1 TRBV29-1 NA NA CSVEGQQGGTEAFF TGCAGCGTTGAAGGACAACAGGGTGGGACTGAAGCTTTCTTT
TRBJ1-1 TRBV30 few NA CAWSVAVNTEAFF TGTGCCTGGAGTGTGGCTGTGAACACTGAAGCTTTCTTT
TRBJ2-1 TRBV2 NA TRBD2 CASSEITSGAYNEQFF TGTGCCAGCAGTGAGATAACTAGCGGAGCCTACAATGAGCAGTTCTTC
TRBJ1-3 TRBV19 NA NA CASLRVFGSTSGNTIYF TGTGCCAGCCTCAGGGTATTCGGATCCACCTCTGGAAACACCATATATTTT